Presented here are 26 T cell receptor beta chains from one specimen sequenced in a study of T cell responses to AZD1222 COVID-19 vaccine. Measured with immunoSEQ multiplex PCR; TCRdb has only the in-frame clones, and not every one. The table has 150,000 to 200,000 clones, about nine tenths seen once. The source material was peripheral blood, sampled 28 days after the second AZD1222 dose. Receptors originate from an adult who received the AZD1222 COVID-19 vaccine.

This chain joins TRBV7-2 and TRBJ2-1, with 10 bases that match TRBD2. Per germline, CDR1 SGHTA and CDR2 FQGNSA. V shed 5 bases, J shed 0 bases, and the junction held 10 bases outside the gene matches. The CDR3 runs 18 residues. Written as DNA, the CDR3 is TGTGCCAGCAGCCTATTTACTAGCGGGAAAGGCTCCTACAATGAGCAGTTCTTC. The encoded protein is CASSLFTSGKGSYNEQFF. The full variable domain, its missing parts supplied by reference TRBV7-2 and TRBJ2-1, is GAGVSQSPSNKVTEKGKDVELRCDPISGHTALYWYRQSLGQGLEFLIYFQGNSAPDKSGLPSDRFSAERTGGSVSTLTIQRTQQEDSAVYLCASSLFTSGKGSYNEQFFGPGTRLTVL.

This clone occurred a few times. This chain connects TRBV30 to TRBJ1-6; TRBD1 aligns across 7 bases. CDR1 is GTSNPN, CDR2 SVGIG, per germline (reference sequence). CDR3 length: 14 residues. Trimming cost V 2 bases and J 7 bases; bases outside gene matches: 5. DNA of the CDR3: TGTGCCTGGAGTAGCGGGACAGTCAATTCACCCCTCCACTTT. Its translation is CAWSSGTVNSPLHF.

This clone showed up just once. This chain joins TRBV6-4 and TRBJ2-3; TRBD2 agrees at 8 bases. This CDR3 comprises 15 residues. In germline, CDR1 is MRHNA, CDR2 SNTAGT. V trimming: 2 bases; J trimming: 3 bases; junction bases outside the gene matches: 4. The CDR3 DNA follows: TGTGCCAGCAGTGACGGGACTAGAGATACAGATACGCAGTATTTT. As protein: CASSDGTRDTDTQYF.

The rearrangement links TRBV7-3 to TRBJ2-5; D unclear. The CDR3 is 13 amino acids. V was pared by 2 bases and J by 2 bases, with 6 bases between. Germline CDR1 reads SGHTA; CDR2 reads FQGTGA. CDR3 nucleotide sequence: TGTGCCAGCAGCTTACGGGTACAAGAGACCCAGTACTTC. This sequence encodes CASSLRVQETQYF.

A single count supports this clone. In the same sample, other DNA sequences code for this CDR3. The V gene is TRBV18, the J gene TRBJ2-5; D unresolved. Germline CDR1 and CDR2: KGHSH and LQKENI. The V end was cut by 2 bases, the J end by 5 bases, with 6 bases between. This CDR3 region has 12 residues. The CDR3 bases are TGTGCCAGCTCACCATCCGGGGAGACCCAGTACTTC. Its protein is CASSPSGETQYF.

The CDR3 bases are TGTGCCAGCAGTGACGCGACAGGGGCCAAGAGGACCCAGTACTTC. Its protein is CASSDATGAKRTQYF. This chain connects TRBV25-1 to TRBJ2-5; TRBD1 matches 8 bases. Germline CDR1 reads MGHDK; CDR2 reads SYGVNS. The CDR3 loop spans 15 amino acids. Germline trimming cut 3 bases from V and 7 bases from J; bases unmatched to any gene: 10.

The chain uses TRBV5-4 and TRBJ2-5; TRBD1 matches at 7 bases. V was clipped by 2 bases and J by 5 bases; unmatched bases: 6. The germline V gene encodes CDR1 SGHNT and CDR2 YYREEE (reference sequence). CDR3 length: 14 amino acids. CDR3 in amino acids: CASSLDRVMETQYF. DNA for the CDR3: TGTGCCAGCAGCTTAGACAGGGTGATGGAGACCCAGTACTTC.

In DNA form, the CDR3 reads TGTGCCAGCAGTTACGCAGGGTATGGTTCACCCCTCCACTTT. Protein: CASSYAGYGSPLHF. The chain is built from TRBV6-6 and TRBJ1-6; TRBD1 is a possible D gene (5 bases). Germline-derived CDR1 and CDR2 are MNHNY and SVGAGI (reference sequence). The V gene lost 2 bases and the J gene lost 9 bases, with 11 bases spanning the gap. CDR3 length: 14 residues.

The V gene is TRBV6-5, the J gene TRBJ1-2; 7 nucleotides match TRBD1. This CDR3 is built from 15 residues. The V and J ends lost 6 bases and 8 bases, in that order; junction bases with no gene match: 15. Germline CDR1 is MNHEY and CDR2 is SVGAGI. In DNA form, the CDR3 reads TGTGCCAGCAGATACCGATCCCGGGACAGCCACGGCTACACCTTC. It is translated as CASRYRSRDSHGYTF.

The rearrangement uses TRBV7-2 and TRBJ1-2; possibly TRBD1 for D (5 bases). The germline V and J ends were trimmed by 3 bases and 11 bases, with 16 bases remaining between them. Germline CDR1 reads SGHTA; CDR2 reads FQGNSA. This CDR3 region has 13 residues. The CDR3 DNA sequence: TGTGCCAGCAGCTTGGGAAGGGACCTGGAGTACACCTTC. Encoded protein: CASSLGRDLEYTF.

This clone was seen just once. The chain combines TRBV7-9 with TRBJ1-1; no clear D. Germline-derived CDR1 and CDR2 are SEHNR and FQNEAQ (reference sequence). The germline V and J ends were trimmed by 10 bases and 3 bases, with 12 bases remaining between them. The CDR3 is 12 residues long. In nucleotides, the CDR3 is TGTGCCACTTTGCGGGTGGACACTGAAGCTTTCTTT. It encodes CATLRVDTEAFF.

This clone has a single count. V usage is TRBV9 and J usage is TRBJ1-1; D unclear. The germline V gene encodes CDR1 SGDLS and CDR2 YYNGEE. Trimming took off 4 bases at V and 4 bases at J, with 8 bases between the two ends. There are 12 residues in the CDR3. In nucleotides, the CDR3 is TGTGCCAGCAGCCCGAGACGCACTGAAGCTTTCTTT. Translation: CASSPRRTEAFF.

The gene calls are TRBV20-1 and TRBJ2-4; D is ambiguous. V was pared by 3 bases and J by 3 bases, with 9 bases between. This CDR3 has 13 residues. The germline CDR1 and CDR2 sequences are DFQATT and SNEGSKA (reference sequence). Here the CDR3 DNA reads TGCAGTGCTAGTCTGGCTGGCAAAAACATTCAGTACTTC. Translating gives CSASLAGKNIQYF.

This clone was seen a single time. The V and J genes are TRBV30 and TRBJ1-2; TRBD1 might be the D (6 bases). Germline values: CDR1 GTSNPN, CDR2 SVGIG (reference sequence). This CDR3 is 14 amino acids long. V was pared by 2 bases and J by 12 bases, with 22 bases between. The CDR3 sequence is CAWSITGSRGRDTF. DNA for the CDR3: TGTGCCTGGAGTATAACAGGGTCCAGGGGACGCGACACCTTC.

The rearrangement links TRBV11-2 to TRBJ1-2, with 7 bases fitting TRBD1. The CDR3 has 16 residues. The trim removed 0 bases at V and 1 base at J, leaving 5 bases unmatched. In germline, CDR1 is SGHAT, CDR2 FQNNGV. DNA of the CDR3: TGTGCCAGCAGCTTAGATCGTGCAGGGGGTAACTATGGCTACACCTTC. Its translation is CASSLDRAGGNYGYTF.

This clone was observed once. The J gene is TRBJ1-3, the V gene TRBV6-5; D remains unclear. The CDR3 covers 11 residues. V lost 10 bases to trimming and J lost 4 bases, with 8 bases between them. Germline V gene data show CDR1 as MNHEY and CDR2 as SVGAGI. CDR3 amino acids: CATSTGNTIYF. The CDR3 DNA reads as TGTGCCACGTCGACCGGAAACACCATATATTTT.

The V call is TRBV13, the J call TRBJ1-1, with D maybe TRBD1 (5 bases). CDR3 length: 16 amino acids. Germline values: CDR1 PRHDT, CDR2 FYEKMQ (reference sequence). The V and J ends lost 5 bases and 6 bases respectively, with 22 bases between them. CDR3 amino acids: CASSPSFLSRAPEAFF. The CDR3 coding sequence is TGTGCCAGCAGCCCCTCGTTCCTAAGCAGGGCCCCTGAAGCTTTCTTT.

J is TRBJ2-7 and V is TRBV3-1 (or the pseudogene TRBV3-2); no clear D. Germline V gives CDR1 LGHDT, CDR2 YNNKEL (reference sequence). The V and J ends lost 2 bases and 2 bases respectively, with 10 bases between them. The CDR3 totals 14 residues. The CDR3, as DNA: TGTGCCAGCAGCCAAAGAGGCTACGCCTACGAGCAGTACTTC. This gives the protein CASSQRGYAYEQYF.

V gene TRBV6-5 combines with J gene TRBJ2-4; D not resolved. There are 13 residues in the CDR3. V was trimmed by 8 bases and J by 1 base, leaving 9 bases between them. In germline, CDR1 is MNHEY, CDR2 SVGAGI. Here the CDR3 reads CASPFVAKNIQYF. CDR3 sequence (DNA): TGTGCCAGCCCTTTCGTGGCCAAAAACATTCAGTACTTC.

V usage is TRBV28 and J usage is TRBJ2-5, with a tentative D call TRBD2 (5 bases). CDR3 length: 12 amino acids. The V gene lost 1 base and the J gene lost 9 bases, with 9 bases spanning the gap. Germline-derived CDR1 and CDR2 are MDHEN and SYDVKM. CDR3 sequence: CASSLFNGAQYF. The DNA for the CDR3 is TGTGCCAGCAGTTTATTCAACGGGGCCCAGTACTTC.

The rearrangement links TRBV27 to TRBJ1-4; D might be TRBD1 (5 bases). V shed 2 bases and J shed 8 bases, with 21 bases lying between them. The CDR3 extends over 17 amino acids. From germline, CDR1 is MNHEY and CDR2 SMNVEV (reference sequence). The CDR3 loop is CASSLRAPRVVGEKLFF. CDR3 DNA: TGTGCCAGCAGTTTAAGAGCGCCCAGGGTTGTAGGGGAAAAACTGTTTTTT.

This sequence joins TRBV11-2 and TRBJ2-7, with D possibly being TRBD1 (5 bases). CDR3 length equals 14 residues. Germline V lookup: CDR1 SGHAT, CDR2 FQNNGV. The V gene lost 5 bases and the J gene lost 0 bases, with 11 bases spanning the gap. This CDR3 reads CASSHTTGSYEQYF. Written as DNA, the CDR3 is TGTGCCAGCAGCCACACCACAGGCTCCTACGAGCAGTACTTC.

CDR3 protein: CAISDGTGGGVQYF. Written as DNA, the CDR3 is TGTGCCATCAGTGATGGGACAGGGGGAGGTGTCCAGTACTTC. The chain combines TRBV10-3 with TRBJ2-5; 11 bases are shared with TRBD1. With 3 bases clipped from V and 10 bases from J, the junction kept 7 bases outside the gene matches. CDR1 and CDR2 (germline): ENHRY, SYGVKD. This CDR3 has 14 residues.

The gene calls are TRBV7-9 and TRBJ2-1; 8 positions agree with TRBD2. Germline lookup yields CDR1 SEHNR and CDR2 FQNEAQ (reference sequence). The CDR3 runs 14 residues. J was trimmed by 1 base and V by 6 bases; bases with no gene match: 2. The DNA for the CDR3 is TGTGCCAGCAGTTCGGGGGGGTCCTACAATGAGCAGTTCTTC. This codes for CASSSGGSYNEQFF.

This chain joins TRBV4-1 and TRBJ2-7; D perhaps matches TRBD2 (5 bases). The V and J ends lost 4 bases and 3 bases respectively, with 16 bases between them. Per germline, CDR1 MGHRA and CDR2 YSYEKL. The CDR3 runs to 15 residues. CDR3 coding DNA: TGCGCCAGCAGCCTGCAGGAGACTACCTACTACGAGCAGTACTTC. The encoded protein is CASSLQETTYYEQYF.

The chain uses TRBV24-1 and TRBJ2-3; D is unclear. This CDR3 has 13 residues. V lost 5 bases to trimming and J lost 0 bases, with 5 bases between them. Germline CDR1 is KGHDR and CDR2 is SFDVKD. CDR3 DNA sequence: TGTGCCACCAGTGGATCGAGCACAGATACGCAGTATTTT. Translation gives CATSGSSTDTQYF.